This T cell receptor beta chain came from a study of T cells in Graves' hyperthyroidism and ophthalmopathy. The germline V gene encodes CDR1 SGHDN and CDR2 FVKESK. With 5 bases clipped from V and 4 bases from J, the junction kept 6 bases outside the gene matches. This CDR3 spans 14 amino acids. In its sample, this clonotype was seen many times. As yet, its antigen is unknown. The study, taken as a whole, reports: A model of 13 V-J features distinguished ophthalmopathy from stable hyperthyroidism.

It was RNA transcripts that yielded the amplified TCR beta CDR3 regions. Initially, a first-round RT-PCR of the TCR CDR3 employed the HTBI primer set. Using its own MiXCR run on the multiplex PCR reads, TCRdb lists one record per CDR3 protein. The data hold approximately 870,000 distinct CDR3 sequences, with 35% to 40% observed a single time. The receptor was isolated from a man younger than 35 with Graves' hyperthyroidism. The chain couples TRBV14 to TRBJ1-1; 8 bases align to TRBD1. Sample: blood. The CDR3 spells CASSWTGMGTEAFF. The CDR3 DNA is TGTGCCAGCAGCTGGACAGGGATGGGCACTGAAGCTTTCTTT.